This TCR beta chain was obtained from a study of blood T cell repertoires in COVID-19 (dated by TCRdb to between 2020 and 2021). Notes on the research overall: Samples from collaborators originated in the United States, Italy and Spain and spanned both the acute and convalescent phases of COVID-19. The samples were drawn from the first 160 participants of the ongoing ImmuneRACE study and from over 950 subjects provided by 6 global collaborators. Deeply sampled blood TCRbeta repertoires from subjects exposed to, actively infected with, or recovered from COVID-19 were included in the dataset. HLA class I and class II types, where available, came from metadata supplied by the sample provider rather than from assay-based typing. A de-identified subject ID, COVID-19 status, age in years and sex were almost always included in the sample metadata. The repertoires were released in a freely available public database meant as a resource for research on the immune response to SARS-CoV-2. The material from the prospective study consisted of cDNA or gDNA derived from T cells, B-cell-depleted T cells, or PBMCs. The full study reports these points: Clinical and demographic metadata were provided uncurated, with the amount varying by source and participant.

TCRbeta CDR3 regions were amplified from genomic DNA by means of the immunoSEQ Assay, a bias-controlled multiplex PCR. The paper's data handling went like this. Within the assay, amplification of reference gene primers was used to estimate how many nucleated cells each sample contained. To quantify the absolute abundance of each unique TCRbeta CDR3 rearrangement, sequence reads were collapsed and filtered. For each sample, productive Simpson clonality was calculated as the square root of Simpson's diversity index over productive rearrangements. TCRdb re-hosts the immuneACCESS table, in-frame sequences only. Its copies lack some clones; in the studies checked, an unresolved V gene accounts for under half of them, and the cause for the rest is not known. V, J and clone size derive from that table, while D and trimming were established from the DNA sequence. The sample table shows about 190,000 clones, and 80% to 90% are seen once. 0.8% to 1% of the sample is held by the ten biggest clonotypes.

Samples from volunteer blood donors who had recovered from COVID-19 were contributed by a second Seattle source. Whole blood was collected in K2EDTA tubes by collaborating institutions according to the institutions' own protocols. For TCRbeta analysis, collaborator samples were shipped as frozen whole blood, as isolated PBMCs, or as DNA extracted from either sample type. The CDR3 runs 13 amino acids, cysteine and valine included. Only the CDR3 DNA is retained, 39 bases long and in frame from the first base. The junction shows trimming of 6 bases on V and 2 bases on J, plus 11 bases between the germline ends. Sequences ENHRY (CDR1) and SYGVKD (CDR2) are obtained from the germline V gene. This clone was seen a few times. The antigen it binds to is not known. Base qualities were left out, and no much larger clone turns up one base away.

The sequencing input was peripheral blood. The V gene is TRBV10-3 and the J gene is TRBJ2-7; a confident D gene designation cannot be given. This sequence originates from a woman younger than 30 who had recovered from COVID-19. CDR3 reads: CAISETSTYEQYV. The nucleotides are TGTGCCATCAGCGAGACATCCACCTACGAGCAGTACGTC.